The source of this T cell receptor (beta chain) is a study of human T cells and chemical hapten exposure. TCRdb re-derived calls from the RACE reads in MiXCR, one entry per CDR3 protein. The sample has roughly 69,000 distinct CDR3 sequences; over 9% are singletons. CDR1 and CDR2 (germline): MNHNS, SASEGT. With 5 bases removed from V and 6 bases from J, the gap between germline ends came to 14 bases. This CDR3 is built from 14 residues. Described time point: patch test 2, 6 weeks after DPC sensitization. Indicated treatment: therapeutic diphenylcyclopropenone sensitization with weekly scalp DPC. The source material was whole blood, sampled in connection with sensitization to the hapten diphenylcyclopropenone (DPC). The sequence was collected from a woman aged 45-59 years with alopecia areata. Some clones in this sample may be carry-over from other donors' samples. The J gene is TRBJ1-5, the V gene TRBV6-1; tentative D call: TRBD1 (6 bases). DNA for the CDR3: TGTGCCAGCAGTCTACGGACAGAAGGTCAGCCCCAGCATTTT. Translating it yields CASSLRTEGQPQHF.